Listed below are T cell receptor beta chains from one sample, sequenced in a study of blood T cells in healthy people across ages. One entry per CDR3 protein results from TCRdb running MiXCR on the 5' RACE reads. The table has about 570,000 distinct CDR3 sequences, 25% to 30% seen once. Sequencing was done on a sample of blood. Every receptor here comes from a woman between 65 and 79 years old in good health. The CDR3 runs from the conserved cysteine through the conserved F or W. A D gene is named only where the DNA matches it firmly. Clone size, where shown, is once, few, many, or a class for clones that have expanded.

cdr3_nt	cdr3_aa	clone_size	d_call	v_call	j_call
TGTGCCAGCAGCTTTTTGCAGGGTGGGAATCAGCCCCAGCATTTT	CASSFLQGGNQPQHF	few	-	TRBV7-2	TRBJ1-5
TGTGCCAGCAGTTATGGCGGGACAGGGAGCTCCTACGAGCAGTACTTC	CASSYGGTGSSYEQYF	-	TRBD1	TRBV6-2/TRBV6-3	TRBJ2-7
TGCAGCGTTGAAGGGGGCCAGTTAGCTTCAGATACGCAGTATTTT	CSVEGGQLASDTQYF	few	-	TRBV29-1	TRBJ2-3
TGTGCCAGCAGCCAGCCGGGACAGGACACCGGGGAGCTGTTTTTT	CASSQPGQDTGELFF	few	TRBD1	TRBV4-2	TRBJ2-2
TGTGCCAGCAGCCAACAACCGGACAAGAGCACAGATACGCAGTATTTT	CASSQQPDKSTDTQYF	few	-	TRBV7-2	TRBJ2-3
TGCAGTGCTAGAGAGACCTCGGGGTCTGAAGCTTTCTTT	CSARETSGSEAFF	once	-	TRBV20-1	TRBJ1-1
TGTGCCAGCAGCTTAGGTTGGGGGACCGGGGCCAACGTCCTGACTTTC	CASSLGWGTGANVLTF	-	-	TRBV7-2	TRBJ2-6
TGTGCCAGCAGCTTAGAGCTGGGGCAGAACTATGGCTACACCTTC	CASSLELGQNYGYTF	many	-	TRBV7-9	TRBJ1-2
TGTGCCAGCAGCCCCGGGCAAGAACATTACAAAACTTTCTTT	CASSPGQEHYKTFF	-	-	TRBV6-5	TRBJ1-1
TGTGCCAGCAGCGCCAGTCAAAAGGACAGAGGTGGATCGGCCCTCCACTTT	CASSASQKDRGGSALHF	-	-	TRBV9	TRBJ1-6
TGTGCCAGCAGTTCAGCAGCTCACAACTATGGCTACACCTTC	CASSSAAHNYGYTF	-	-	TRBV7-9	TRBJ1-2
TGTGCCAGCAGTAAATTCCAAGAGACCCAGCACTTC	CASSKFQETQHF	-	-	TRBV6-2/TRBV6-3	TRBJ2-5
TGTGCCAGCAGCCCTAGCCTTCGGACTAGCGGGGGGCTGTACCAAGAGACCCAGTACTTC	CASSPSLRTSGGLYQETQYF	-	TRBD2	TRBV27	TRBJ2-5
TGCGCCAGCAGCCTAGGGACACCCCAGGTGGGCTACACCTTC	CASSLGTPQVGYTF	-	-	TRBV5-1	TRBJ1-2
TGCGCCAGCAGCCAAGATTATGCTGAACAGGCCGCACTTGAGCAGTTCTTC	CASSQDYAEQAALEQFF	-	-	TRBV4-3	TRBJ2-1
TGCGCCAGCAGCCAAGATAGAGGACTAGCGGGGGATGAGCAGTTCTTC	CASSQDRGLAGDEQFF	few	TRBD2	TRBV4-3	TRBJ2-1
TGTGCCAGCAGCCTTGGGGGGGGAACAAACATTCAGTACTTC	CASSLGGGTNIQYF	many	TRBD2	TRBV12-3/TRBV12-4	TRBJ2-4
TGCGCCAGCAGCTTCGGGGAGGGTGAAAAACTGTTTTTT	CASSFGEGEKLFF	-	-	TRBV5-1	TRBJ1-4
TGTGCCAGCAGCGTAGGCGTAGCGGGGGGACGAGGGGATACGCAGTATTTT	CASSVGVAGGRGDTQYF	-	TRBD2	TRBV9	TRBJ2-3
TGTGCCAGCAGCCAAGATAGAAGCAATCAGTTCTTC	CASSQDRSNQFF	-	-	TRBV14	TRBJ2-1
TGTGCCAGCAGCCCTCTGGGTACAGGTCGACCAACTAATGAAAAACTGTTTTTT	CASSPLGTGRPTNEKLFF	few	-	TRBV7-6	TRBJ1-4
TGCGCCAGCAGCTTGGACATCGGAAACACCATATATTTT	CASSLDIGNTIYF	few	-	TRBV5-1	TRBJ1-3
TGTGCCAGCAGCTTAGGGCGGGGGGGAACCCGTAGCACAGATACGCAGTATTTT	CASSLGRGGTRSTDTQYF	-	TRBD2	TRBV7-2	TRBJ2-3
TGTGCCAGCAGTGCGGAGACTAGCGCCCTCTCCTACGAGCAGTACTTC	CASSAETSALSYEQYF	-	TRBD2	TRBV2	TRBJ2-7
TGTGCCAGCAGTGATCAGCCGTTCGGGGGCCGCGGCTACACCTTC	CASSDQPFGGRGYTF	many	-	TRBV6-4	TRBJ1-2
TGTACCAGCAGTTTTAGGCGACAATCGGGGAACATTCAGTACTTC	CTSSFRRQSGNIQYF	-	-	TRBV12-3/TRBV12-4	TRBJ2-4
TGCGCCAGCAGCCAAGATCGTGTGTCCTACGAGCAGTACTTC	CASSQDRVSYEQYF	few	-	TRBV4-3	TRBJ2-7
TGCGCCAGCAGCGGGACTACTATTTACGAGCAGTACTTC	CASSGTTIYEQYF	many	TRBD2	TRBV5-1	TRBJ2-7
TGCAGTGCCACCGTAGGGGCGGGAGGACCCCGCTCCTACAATGAGCAGTTCTTC	CSATVGAGGPRSYNEQFF	-	TRBD2	TRBV20-1	TRBJ2-1
TGTGCCAGCAGCCACTCTGCAGGAAACACCATATATTTT	CASSHSAGNTIYF	few	-	TRBV3-1	TRBJ1-3
TGTGCCAGCAGCGAGGGGACTTCGGGCATCACAGATACGCAGTATTTT	CASSEGTSGITDTQYF	-	-	TRBV9	TRBJ2-3
TGTGCCAGCAGTTACGGACAGGGGGGCTATGGCTACACCTTC	CASSYGQGGYGYTF	few	TRBD1	TRBV6-2/TRBV6-3	TRBJ1-2
TGCGGTGCTCAGGCAACTAATGAAAAACTGTTTTTT	CGAQATNEKLFF	few	-	TRBV20-1	TRBJ1-4
TGTGCCAGCAGCTTTAAGCGCCTCTCCTACAATGAGCAGTTCTTC	CASSFKRLSYNEQFF	few	-	TRBV7-2	TRBJ2-1
TGTGCCAGCAGCTTAGGGGGCGCAAACAATGAGCAGTTCTTC	CASSLGGANNEQFF	few	-	TRBV7-9	TRBJ2-1
TGCGCCAGCAGCCTACAGGCAACCTACGAGCAGTACTTC	CASSLQATYEQYF	many	-	TRBV4-1	TRBJ2-7
TGCGCCAGCAGCTTGGGACAGAACTATGGCTACACCTTC	CASSLGQNYGYTF	many	-	TRBV5-1	TRBJ1-2